The 25 T cell receptor beta chains below come from one sample, sequenced in a study of T cell repertoires in cytomegalovirus infection. Their antigen targets remain unknown. TCRdb reprocessed the reads with MiXCR, giving one entry per CDR3 protein. The data hold 830,000 or so distinct CDR3 sequences, with approximately 32% observed a single time. Material: cultured CD8+ T cells from PBMCs, obtained from culture after CMV antigen stimulation. Source of these receptors: a human donor in good health (CMV status not recorded). Some clones in this sample may be carry-over from other donors' samples.

This chain connects TRBV3-1 to TRBJ1-1; possible D gene TRBD1, 6 bases. Germline V gives CDR1 LGHDT, CDR2 YNNKEL (reference sequence). Trimming removed 1 base from V and 8 bases from J, with 17 bases in between. This CDR3 has 15 residues. As DNA, the CDR3 is TGTGCCAGCAGCCAAGGTTGGGGGGGGGCCTTCGAAGCTTTCTTT. This codes for CASSQGWGGAFEAFF.

The chain links TRBV7-9 to TRBJ2-7, with D perhaps matching TRBD1 (7 bases). Trimming left V 4 bases short and J 1 base short, with 29 bases between. Germline values: CDR1 SEHNR, CDR2 FQNEAQ (reference sequence). The CDR3 is 20 residues long. The CDR3 is CASSSLQGTGLLVRSYEQYV. The CDR3 region has the DNA TGTGCCAGCAGCTCACTACAGGGGACTGGTCTCCTGGTGAGGTCCTACGAGCAGTACGTC.

This clonotype occurred many times. This rearrangement joins TRBV7-2 to TRBJ2-1; 14 nucleotides align to TRBD2. CDR1 and CDR2 from the germline V gene are SGHTA and FQGNSA. This CDR3 spans 16 amino acids. The junction had 9 bases not matched to a gene; V was cut back by 4 bases and J by 10 bases. The CDR3 bases are TGTGCCAGCAGCTACTCATTGGGACTAGCGGGGGCCGAGCAGTTCTTC. Its translation is CASSYSLGLAGAEQFF.

This clonotype was detected a few times. The rearrangement uses TRBV29-1 and TRBJ2-7, with unresolved D. Trimming shortened V by 3 bases and J by 1 base, and 7 bases separated the two germline ends. The germline gives CDR1 SQVTM, CDR2 ANQGSEA. The CDR3 extends over 12 amino acids. CDR3 sequence: CSVDTSSYEQYF. Here the CDR3 DNA reads TGCAGCGTTGACACCAGTTCCTACGAGCAGTACTTC.

The sample holds a few counts of this clonotype. V is TRBV5-1 and J is TRBJ1-3, with 8 bases matching TRBD1. V lost 0 bases, J lost 8 bases, and 4 bases stayed unmatched. The CDR3 has 14 residues. Germline values: CDR1 SGHRS, CDR2 YFSETQ. The CDR3 region has the DNA TGCGCCAGCAGCTTGGCAGGGGGCCGGGACACCATATATTTT. It encodes CASSLAGGRDTIYF.

V is TRBV7-9 and J is TRBJ1-1; D not resolved. Trimming shortened V by 4 bases and J by 3 bases, and 18 bases separated the two germline ends. This CDR3 contains 16 residues. Germline CDR1 reads SEHNR; CDR2 reads FQNEAQ (reference sequence). The CDR3 loop is CASSYRLLEGDTEAFF. CDR3 nucleotides: TGTGCCAGCAGCTACCGATTGTTAGAGGGAGACACTGAAGCTTTCTTT.

This clonotype was picked up many times. V usage is TRBV7-2 and J usage is TRBJ1-1; D remains ambiguous. The CDR3 runs to 12 residues. Trimming took 1 base from V and 10 from J, leaving 10 bases between them. CDR1 and CDR2 (germline): SGHTA, FQGNSA. The CDR3 reads CASSLGSGVAFF. In nucleotides, the CDR3 is TGTGCCAGCAGCTTAGGTTCTGGGGTAGCTTTCTTT.

The chain employs TRBV29-1 and TRBJ1-3; possibly TRBD1 for D (6 bases). The CDR3 consists of 12 residues. V lost 4 bases to trimming and J lost 3 bases, with 7 bases between them. CDR1 is SQVTM, CDR2 ANQGSEA, per germline. In nucleotides, the CDR3 is TGCAGCGTTGTACAGGGTGGAAACACCATATATTTT. Its translation is CSVVQGGNTIYF. Full variable domain (missing parts from reference TRBV29-1 and TRBJ1-3): SAVISQKPSRDICQRGTSLTIQCQVDSQVTMMFWYRQQPGQSLTLIATANQGSEATYESGFVIDKFPISRPNLTFSTLTVSNMSPEDSSIYLCSVVQGGNTIYFGEGSWLTVV.

This clonotype was picked up a small number of times. The chain combines TRBV5-6 with TRBJ2-7; 8 bases are shared with TRBD1. The CDR3 has 14 amino acids. The germline gives CDR1 SGHDT, CDR2 YYEEEE. After removal of 4 bases from V and 3 bases from J, the junction contained 6 bases not matched to a gene. In DNA form, the CDR3 reads TGTGCCAGCAGCCCGACAGGGGAAGGCTACGAGCAGTACGTC. Protein product: CASSPTGEGYEQYV.

The chain uses TRBV19 and TRBJ2-3, with 7 nucleotides matching TRBD2. This CDR3 contains 14 residues. The V gene's germline CDR1 is LNHDA and CDR2 SQIVND (reference sequence). V gave up 5 bases and J gave up 7 bases; unmatched junction bases: 9. In nucleotides, the CDR3 is TGTGCCAGTAGTTCGCCGGGAGGTCGGTATACGCAGTATTTT. It yields the protein CASSSPGGRYTQYF.

In regard to this clonotype: A much larger clone sits a single nucleotide away, making a read error possible. The rearrangement links TRBV7-2 to TRBJ2-1, with unresolved D. Germline lookup yields CDR1 SGHTA and CDR2 FQGNSA. With 5 bases removed from V and 15 bases from J, the gap between germline ends came to 17 bases. This CDR3 comprises 12 residues. The CDR3 loop is CASSLGQPILFF. The CDR3 DNA follows: TGTGCCAGCAGCCTTGGGCAGCCGATCTTGTTCTTC.

The sample holds a few counts of this clonotype. V gene TRBV6-2 or TRBV6-3 combines with J gene TRBJ2-5; TRBD2 aligns across 7 bases. From germline, CDR1 is MNHEY and CDR2 SVGEGT. Unmatched junction bases numbered 6, after V lost 10 bases and J lost 4 bases. This CDR3 comprises 12 residues. The CDR3 loop reads CATGGWVETQYF. CDR3 nucleotide sequence: TGTGCCACGGGAGGATGGGTAGAGACCCAGTACTTC.

This clonotype has ten or more counts. CDR3 protein: CASSLYGDQPQHF. The CDR3 bases are TGTGCCAGCAGTTTATACGGGGATCAGCCCCAGCATTTT. V gene TRBV27 combines with J gene TRBJ1-5, with unresolved D. Germline loops: CDR1 MNHEY, CDR2 SMNVEV (reference sequence). The CDR3 runs to 13 residues. The V gene lost 1 base and the J gene lost 5 bases, with 6 bases spanning the gap.

For the CDR3, the DNA is TGTGCCAGCAGCCCCTCGGCCACTGAAGCTTTCTTT. Its translation is CASSPSATEAFF. The chain couples TRBV5-4 to TRBJ1-1; D is ambiguous. CDR3 length: 12 residues. The germline V gene encodes CDR1 SGHNT and CDR2 YYREEE (reference sequence). The germline V and J ends were trimmed by 4 bases and 4 bases, with 8 bases remaining between them. Combining the CDR3 with reference TRBV5-4 and TRBJ1-1 gives the whole variable domain ETGVTQSPTHLIKTRGQQVTLRCSSQSGHNTVSWYQQALGQGPQFIFQYYREEENGRGNFPPRFSGLQFPNYSSELNVNALELDDSALYLCASSPSATEAFFGQGTRLTVV.

The sample holds a few counts of this clonotype. The J gene is TRBJ2-2, the V gene TRBV10-3; maybe TRBD1 (5 bases). CDR3 length: 16 residues. V was shortened by 0 bases and J by 3 bases, with 11 bases between the two germline ends. CDR1 and CDR2 from the germline V gene are ENHRY and SYGVKD. CDR3 region: CAISESPGADTGELFF. CDR3 sequence (DNA): TGTGCCATCAGTGAGTCGCCTGGGGCAGACACCGGGGAGCTGTTTTTT.

The chain uses TRBV7-9 and TRBJ1-5, with a weak D call TRBD1 (6 bases). There are 15 residues in the CDR3. CDR1 and CDR2 from the germline V gene are SEHNR and FQNEAQ (reference sequence). Trimming cost V 5 bases and J 2 bases, with 13 bases left between them. The CDR3 reads CASSRQVRGNQPQHF. The CDR3 DNA reads TGTGCCAGCAGCAGACAGGTTCGGGGCAATCAGCCCCAGCATTTT. Full variable domain (outside the CDR3, taken from reference TRBV7-9 and TRBJ1-5): DTGVSQNPRHKITKRGQNVTFRCDPISEHNRLYWYRQTLGQGPEFLTYFQNEAQLEKSRLLSDRFSAERPKGSFSTLEIQRTEQGDSAMYLCASSRQVRGNQPQHFGDGTRLSIL.

There are a few counts of this clonotype. J is TRBJ2-7 and V is TRBV11-2; perhaps D is TRBD1 or TRBD2 (5 bases each). Between the trimmed V and J ends, which lost 4 bases and 3 bases, there was a span of 10 bases. Germline V gene lookup returns CDR1 SGHAT and CDR2 FQNNGV. The CDR3 extends over 13 amino acids. The CDR3, as DNA: TGTGCCAGCAGCTGGGGGAGTCTCTACGAGCAGTACGTC. Encoded protein: CASSWGSLYEQYV.

V and J are TRBV6-5 and TRBJ1-2; possibly TRBD1 for D (5 bases). CDR3 length: 17 residues. Germline V gives CDR1 MNHEY, CDR2 SVGAGI. The V end was cut by 5 bases, the J end by 1 base, with 20 bases between. The CDR3 sequence is CASSPTWGSRRNYGYTF. CDR3 DNA: TGTGCCAGCAGTCCAACGTGGGGGAGCCGACGTAACTATGGCTACACCTTC.

The gene calls are TRBV5-8 and TRBJ1-5, with D possibly being TRBD1 (5 bases). With 5 bases removed from V and 3 bases from J, the gap between germline ends came to 21 bases. The CDR3 length is 17 residues. Germline V gives CDR1 SGHTS, CDR2 YDEGEE. The CDR3 DNA follows: TGTGCCAGCAGTCCGACGGGCACCTACAGGTCCAATCAGCCCCAGCATTTT. Protein: CASSPTGTYRSNQPQHF.

This sequence joins TRBV12-3 or TRBV12-4 and TRBJ2-2, with D tentatively TRBD1 (5 bases). The CDR3 is 15 amino acids. The V gene lost 5 bases and the J gene lost 3 bases, with 13 bases spanning the gap. The CDR3 loop is CASSQGAADTGELFF. The CDR3 coding sequence is TGTGCCAGCAGTCAAGGGGCGGCTGACACCGGGGAGCTGTTTTTT.

This clonotype was counted between two and nine times. The rearrangement links TRBV6-1 to TRBJ1-3; a possible D gene is TRBD1 (6 bases). The V and J ends lost 11 bases and 2 bases respectively, with 19 bases between them. Germline-derived CDR1 and CDR2 are MNHNS and SASEGT. The CDR3 totals 15 residues. The CDR3 sequence: CAAATGNWPGNTIYF. The CDR3 DNA follows: TGTGCCGCAGCTACAGGGAATTGGCCTGGAAACACCATATATTTT.

The table lists this clonotype with a few counts. The V and J genes are TRBV27 and TRBJ1-2; D might be TRBD1 (6 bases). Germline V CDR1 and CDR2: MNHEY, SMNVEV (reference sequence). The CDR3 is 14 residues long. V shed 5 bases and J shed 4 bases, with 14 bases lying between them. The CDR3 spells CASSQTGLSYGYTF. CDR3 coding DNA: TGTGCCAGCAGTCAAACAGGGCTAAGCTATGGCTACACCTTC.

For this clonotype: This may arise from a read error, as a much more abundant clone is one base away. The V and J genes are TRBV5-4 and TRBJ2-3; maybe TRBD2 (6 bases). Looked up from germline, CDR1 is SGHNT and CDR2 is YYREEE (reference sequence). V was trimmed by 4 bases and J by 4 bases, leaving 16 bases between them. The CDR3 runs to 15 residues. CDR3 protein: CASSTGTGDADTQYF. For the CDR3, the DNA is TGTGCCAGCAGCACCGGGACTGGCGATGCAGATACGCAGTATTTT.

V and J are TRBV7-8 and TRBJ2-3, with D uncertain. The CDR3 is 12 amino acids. Germline CDR1 reads SGHVS; CDR2 reads FQNEAQ. V lost 5 bases to trimming and J lost 5 bases, with 8 bases between them. CDR3 DNA: TGTGCCAGCAGCGCTAAGATAGATACGCAGTATTTT. Translation: CASSAKIDTQYF.

The chain couples TRBV28 to TRBJ2-5; unclear D gene. The CDR3 length is 13 residues. Germline lookup yields CDR1 MDHEN and CDR2 SYDVKM. With 6 bases removed from V and 5 bases from J, the gap between germline ends came to 13 bases. CDR3 in DNA: TGTGCCAGCAGAGACTTATTGACCGAGACCCAGTACTTC. This sequence encodes CASRDLLTETQYF.